This entry is about one T cell receptor beta chain. Its antigen is not known. The data belong to a study of TIL therapy for anti-PD-1-resistant metastatic lung cancer. At the level of the study: Patients then received nivolumab; progressors got lymphodepletion, TIL and IL-2. Most patients had lung adenocarcinoma. Tumors carried a median approximately 1.6 non-synonymous mutations per megabase. General observations from the study: Patients were highly selected, enriched for treatment-naive, never-smoker and oncogene-addicted cases.

CDR3 length: 14 residues. CDR1 is LGHNT, CDR2 FRNRAP, per germline. The ends were cut back, 1 base at V and 6 bases at J, with 12 bases in the middle. Sequencing used immunoSEQ v3. Libraries were prepared by immunoSEQ multiplex PCR; TCRdb keeps only in-frame clonotypes and omits some of them. This sample has 55,000 to 70,000 clones, with around 86% found just once. Documented time point: pre-treatment sample, taken before nivolumab and TIL therapy. The specimen was blood, collected at baseline. V usage is TRBV12-5 and J usage is TRBJ1-2; D possibly corresponds to TRBD1 (5 bases). The origin of this receptor is a person aged 25-79 years with non-small cell lung cancer. CDR3 loop: CASGLEGGVDGYTF. The DNA of the CDR3 is TGTGCTAGTGGTTTGGAGGGAGGGGTCGATGGCTACACCTTC.